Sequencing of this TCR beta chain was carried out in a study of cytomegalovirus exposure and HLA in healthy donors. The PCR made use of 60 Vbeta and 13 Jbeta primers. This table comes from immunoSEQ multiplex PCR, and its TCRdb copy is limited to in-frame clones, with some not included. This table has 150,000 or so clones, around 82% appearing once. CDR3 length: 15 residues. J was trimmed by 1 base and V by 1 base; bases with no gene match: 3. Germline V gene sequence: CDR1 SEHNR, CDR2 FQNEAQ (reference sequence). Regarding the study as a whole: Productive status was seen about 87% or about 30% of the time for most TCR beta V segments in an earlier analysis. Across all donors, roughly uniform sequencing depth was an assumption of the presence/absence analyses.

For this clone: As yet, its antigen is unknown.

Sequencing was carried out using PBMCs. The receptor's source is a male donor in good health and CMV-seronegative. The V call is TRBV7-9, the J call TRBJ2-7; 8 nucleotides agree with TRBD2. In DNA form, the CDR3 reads TGTGCCAGCAGCTTAGGCGGGGGGCTATCCTACGAGCAGTACTTC. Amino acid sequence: CASSLGGGLSYEQYF. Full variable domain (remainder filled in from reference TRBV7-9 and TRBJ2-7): DTGVSQNPRHKITKRGQNVTFRCDPISEHNRLYWYRQTLGQGPEFLTYFQNEAQLEKSRLLSDRFSAERPKGSFSTLEIQRTEQGDSAMYLCASSLGGGLSYEQYFGPGTRLTVT.